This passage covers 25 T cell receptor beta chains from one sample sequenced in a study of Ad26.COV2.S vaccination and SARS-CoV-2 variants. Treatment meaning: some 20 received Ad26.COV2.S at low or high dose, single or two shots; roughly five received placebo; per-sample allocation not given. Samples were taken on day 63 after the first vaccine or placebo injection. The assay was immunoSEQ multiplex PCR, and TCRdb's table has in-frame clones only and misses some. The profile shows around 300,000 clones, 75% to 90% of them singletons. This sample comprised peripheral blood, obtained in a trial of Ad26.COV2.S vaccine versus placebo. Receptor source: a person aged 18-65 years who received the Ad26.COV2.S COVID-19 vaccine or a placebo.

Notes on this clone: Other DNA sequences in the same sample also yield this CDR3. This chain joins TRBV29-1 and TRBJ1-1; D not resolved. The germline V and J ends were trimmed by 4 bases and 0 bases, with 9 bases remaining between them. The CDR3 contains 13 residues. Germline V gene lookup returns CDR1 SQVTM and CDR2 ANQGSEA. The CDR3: CSVAGRLNTEAFF. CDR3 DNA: TGCAGCGTTGCTGGCCGGTTGAACACTGAAGCTTTCTTT.

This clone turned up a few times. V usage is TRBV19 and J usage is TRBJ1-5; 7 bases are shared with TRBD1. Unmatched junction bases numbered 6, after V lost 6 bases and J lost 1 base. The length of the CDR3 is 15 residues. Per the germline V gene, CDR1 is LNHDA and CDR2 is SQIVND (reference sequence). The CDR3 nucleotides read TGTGCCAGTAGGGCAGACAGGGCCAGCAATCAGCCCCAGCATTTT. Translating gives CASRADRASNQPQHF.

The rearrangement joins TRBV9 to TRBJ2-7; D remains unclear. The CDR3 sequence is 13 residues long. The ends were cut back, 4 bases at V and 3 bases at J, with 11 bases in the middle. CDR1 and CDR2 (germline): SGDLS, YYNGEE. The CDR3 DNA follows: TGTGCCAGCAGCAGCCAGGACCTCTACGAGCAGTACTTC. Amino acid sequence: CASSSQDLYEQYF.

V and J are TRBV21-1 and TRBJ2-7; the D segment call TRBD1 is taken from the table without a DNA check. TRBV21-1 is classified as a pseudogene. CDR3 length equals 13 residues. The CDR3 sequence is CASSKTGAYEQYF. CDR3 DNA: TGTGCCAGCAGCAAAACAGGGGCCTACGAGCAGTACTTC.

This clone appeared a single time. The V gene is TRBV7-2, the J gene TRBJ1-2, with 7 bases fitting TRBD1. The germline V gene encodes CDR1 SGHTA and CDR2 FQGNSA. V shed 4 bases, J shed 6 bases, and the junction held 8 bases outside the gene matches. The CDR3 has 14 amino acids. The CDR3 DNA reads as TGTGCCAGCAGCTATCCGACAGGGCAAGATGGCTACACCTTC. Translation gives CASSYPTGQDGYTF.

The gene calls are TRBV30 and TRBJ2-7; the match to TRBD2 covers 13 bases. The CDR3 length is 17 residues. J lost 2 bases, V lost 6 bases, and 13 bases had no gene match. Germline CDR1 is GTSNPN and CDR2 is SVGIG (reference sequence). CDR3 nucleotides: TGTGCCTGTACCCACCCCGGGACTAGCGGGGCCACCTACGAGCAGTACTTC. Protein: CACTHPGTSGATYEQYF.

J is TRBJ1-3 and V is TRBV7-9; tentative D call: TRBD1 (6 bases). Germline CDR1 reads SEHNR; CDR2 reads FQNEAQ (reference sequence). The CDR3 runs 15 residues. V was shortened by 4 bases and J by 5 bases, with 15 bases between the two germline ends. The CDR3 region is CASSSGQSGRNTIYF. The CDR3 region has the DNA TGTGCCAGCAGCTCCGGACAGAGCGGAAGAAACACCATATATTTT.

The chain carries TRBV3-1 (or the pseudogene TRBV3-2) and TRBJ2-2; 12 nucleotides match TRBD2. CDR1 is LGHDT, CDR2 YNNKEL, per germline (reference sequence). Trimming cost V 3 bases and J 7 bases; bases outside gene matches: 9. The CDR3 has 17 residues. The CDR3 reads CASSQKTSGSLDGELFF. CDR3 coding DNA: TGTGCCAGCAGCCAGAAGACTAGCGGGAGCCTTGACGGGGAGCTGTTTTTT.

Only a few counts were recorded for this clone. The CDR3: CASRQLQGTPYEQYF. CDR3 coding DNA: TGTGCCAGCAGACAATTACAAGGGACCCCGTACGAGCAGTACTTC. This rearrangement joins TRBV27 to TRBJ2-7; tentatively, D is TRBD1 or TRBD2 (5 bases each). Looked up from germline, CDR1 is MNHEY and CDR2 is SMNVEV (reference sequence). The V end was cut by 6 bases, the J end by 4 bases, with 19 bases between. This CDR3 comprises 15 residues.

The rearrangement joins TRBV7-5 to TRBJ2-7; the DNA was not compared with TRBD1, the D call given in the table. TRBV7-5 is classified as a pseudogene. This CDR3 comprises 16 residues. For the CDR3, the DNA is TGTGCCAGAAGCTTACCTATCCGGGACAAAACCTACGAGCAGTACTTC. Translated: CARSLPIRDKTYEQYF.

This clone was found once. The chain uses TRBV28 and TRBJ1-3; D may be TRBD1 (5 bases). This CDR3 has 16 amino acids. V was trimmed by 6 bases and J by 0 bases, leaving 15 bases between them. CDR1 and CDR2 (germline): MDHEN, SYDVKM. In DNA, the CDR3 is TGTGCCAGCAGGGCTAGGTGGGACCTCTCTGGAAACACCATATATTTT. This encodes CASRARWDLSGNTIYF.

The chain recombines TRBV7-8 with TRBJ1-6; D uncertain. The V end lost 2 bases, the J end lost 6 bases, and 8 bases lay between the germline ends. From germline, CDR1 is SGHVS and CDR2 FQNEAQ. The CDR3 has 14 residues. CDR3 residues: CASSLNSINSPLHF. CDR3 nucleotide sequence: TGTGCCAGCAGCTTAAATTCGATTAATTCACCCCTCCACTTT.

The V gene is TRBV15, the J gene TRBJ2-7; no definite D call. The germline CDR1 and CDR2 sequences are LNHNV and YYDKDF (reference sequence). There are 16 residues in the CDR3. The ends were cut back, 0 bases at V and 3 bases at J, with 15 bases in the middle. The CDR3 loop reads CATSRDRATSNYEQYF. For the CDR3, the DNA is TGTGCCACCAGCAGAGATAGGGCGACCAGTAACTACGAGCAGTACTTC.

In nucleotides, the CDR3 is TGTGCCAGCAGCTTCCTAGCGGGAGGCAACACCGGGGAGCTGTTTTTT. Translating gives CASSFLAGGNTGELFF. This chain joins TRBV7-9 and TRBJ2-2, with TRBD2 matching over 11 bases. The germline V gene encodes CDR1 SEHNR and CDR2 FQNEAQ (reference sequence). The CDR3 has 16 amino acids. The J segment lost 2 bases and the V segment lost 3 bases, leaving 2 bases of the junction unmatched.

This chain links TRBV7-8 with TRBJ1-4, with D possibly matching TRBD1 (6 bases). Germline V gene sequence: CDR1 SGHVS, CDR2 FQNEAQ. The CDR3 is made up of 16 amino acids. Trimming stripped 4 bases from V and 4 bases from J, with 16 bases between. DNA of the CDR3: TGTGCCAGCAGCTCCACTTCCGGGACATATAATGAAAAACTGTTTTTT. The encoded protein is CASSSTSGTYNEKLFF.

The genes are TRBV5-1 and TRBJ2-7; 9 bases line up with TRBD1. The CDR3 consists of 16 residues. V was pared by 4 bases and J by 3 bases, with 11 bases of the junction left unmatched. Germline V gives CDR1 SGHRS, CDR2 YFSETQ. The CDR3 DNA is TGCGCCAGCAGCCCGAGACAGGGGGTAAGTCGCTACGAGCAGTACTTC. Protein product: CASSPRQGVSRYEQYF.

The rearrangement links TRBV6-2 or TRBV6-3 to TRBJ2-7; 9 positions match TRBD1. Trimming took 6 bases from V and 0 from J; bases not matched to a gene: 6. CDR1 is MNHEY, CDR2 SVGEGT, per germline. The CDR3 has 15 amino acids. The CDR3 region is CASSIGTGLSYEQYF. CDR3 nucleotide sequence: TGTGCCAGCAGCATCGGGACAGGGCTCTCCTACGAGCAGTACTTC.

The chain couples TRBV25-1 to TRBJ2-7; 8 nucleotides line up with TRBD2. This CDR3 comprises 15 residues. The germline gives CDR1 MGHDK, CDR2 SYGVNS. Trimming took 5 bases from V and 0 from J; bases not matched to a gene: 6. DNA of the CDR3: TGTGCCAGCAGTCAGTTCGGGGGGGCCTCCTACGAGCAGTACTTC. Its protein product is CASSQFGGASYEQYF.

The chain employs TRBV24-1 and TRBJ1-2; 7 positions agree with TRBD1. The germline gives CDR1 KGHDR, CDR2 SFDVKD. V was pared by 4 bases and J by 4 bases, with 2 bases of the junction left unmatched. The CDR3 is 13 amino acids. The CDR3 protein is CATSETGAYGYTF. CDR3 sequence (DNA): TGTGCCACCAGTGAAACAGGGGCCTATGGCTACACCTTC.

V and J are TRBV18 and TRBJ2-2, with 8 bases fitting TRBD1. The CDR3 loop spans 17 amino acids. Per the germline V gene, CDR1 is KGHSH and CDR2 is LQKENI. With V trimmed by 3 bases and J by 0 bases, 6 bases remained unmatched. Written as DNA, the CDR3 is TGTGCCAGCTCACCGGCTGACAGGGGCCCGAACACCGGGGAGCTGTTTTTT. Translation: CASSPADRGPNTGELFF.

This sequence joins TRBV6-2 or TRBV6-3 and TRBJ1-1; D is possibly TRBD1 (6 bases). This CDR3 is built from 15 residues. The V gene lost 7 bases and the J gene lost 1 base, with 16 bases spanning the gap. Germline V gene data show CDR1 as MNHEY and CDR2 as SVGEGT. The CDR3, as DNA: TGTGCCAGCACCCCAGGACAGTTTGAGAACACTGAAGCTTTCTTT. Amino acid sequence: CASTPGQFENTEAFF.

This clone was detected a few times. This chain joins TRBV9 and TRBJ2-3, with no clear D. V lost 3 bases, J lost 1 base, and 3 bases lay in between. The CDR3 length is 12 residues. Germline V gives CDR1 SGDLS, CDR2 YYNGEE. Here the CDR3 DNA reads TGTGCCAGCAGCGGGGGCACAGATACGCAGTATTTT. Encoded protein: CASSGGTDTQYF.

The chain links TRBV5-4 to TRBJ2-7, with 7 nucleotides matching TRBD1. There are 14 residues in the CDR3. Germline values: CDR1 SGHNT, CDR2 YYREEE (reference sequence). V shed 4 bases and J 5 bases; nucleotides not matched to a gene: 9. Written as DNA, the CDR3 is TGTGCCAGCAGCCTCCAAGACAGGGCGCACGAGCAGTACTTC. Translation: CASSLQDRAHEQYF.

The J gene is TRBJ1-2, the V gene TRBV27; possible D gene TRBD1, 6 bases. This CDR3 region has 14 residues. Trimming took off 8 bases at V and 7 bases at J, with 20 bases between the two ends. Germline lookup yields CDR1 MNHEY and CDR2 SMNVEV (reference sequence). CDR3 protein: CASSPGAASSGYTF. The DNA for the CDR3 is TGTGCCAGCTCGCCGGGGGCGGCAAGCTCTGGCTACACCTTC.

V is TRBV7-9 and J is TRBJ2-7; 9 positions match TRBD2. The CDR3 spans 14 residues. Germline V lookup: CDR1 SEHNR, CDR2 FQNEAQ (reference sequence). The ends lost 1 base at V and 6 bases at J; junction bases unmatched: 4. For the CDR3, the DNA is TGTGCCAGCAGCTTAGAGGGACTAGCCGGCGAGCAGTACTTC. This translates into CASSLEGLAGEQYF.